This T cell receptor beta chain was recorded in a study of blood T cell repertoires in COVID-19. Turning to the study itself: The samples span acute and convalescent COVID-19 from the United States, Italy and Spain. In each case, the material was cDNA or gDNA derived from T cells, B-cell-depleted T cells, or PBMCs.

The CDR3 extends over 13 amino acids. Germline V gives CDR1 SQVTM, CDR2 ANQGSEA. V lost 3 bases and J lost 10, with 16 bases in between. As handled by the study authors: Amplifying reference gene primers gave estimates of nucleated cell counts. Clones were sequenced by immunoSEQ multiplex PCR, and TCRdb holds only the in-frame ones, with some missing. For V, J and clone size, that table is used; D and trimming come from the DNA. The sample shows roughly 110,000 clones, 88% of them seen only once. The sequence was collected from a man aged 50 to 59 with active or convalescent COVID-19. The chain combines TRBV29-1 with TRBJ2-1; possible D gene TRBD2, 5 bases. The sequenced sample was peripheral blood. The CDR3 DNA is TGCAGCGTTGAGACCCTAGCCAAGGTAGAGCAGTTCTTC. Protein product: CSVETLAKVEQFF.